The sequence of this T cell receptor (beta chain) was determined in a study of CD8+CD57+ T cells in acquired aplastic anemia. Background on the study: The DNA of sorted CD4+ and CD8+ cells averaged roughly 3.2 ug. Regarding the study as a whole: Controls did not differ significantly from patients in CD8+ Simpson's diversity. Overlap between patients and controls comprised roughly 30 CD8+ CDR3 sequences.

With regard to this clonotype: As yet, its antigen is unknown.

The CDR3 sequence is 12 residues long. Germline CDR1 and CDR2: LNHDA and SQIVND (reference sequence). V shed 6 bases and J shed 3 bases, with 6 bases lying between them. Before being chosen for sequencing, patients had shown CD8+CD57+ cell expansion by flow cytometry. Genomic DNA templated the TCR beta VDJ and CDR3 profiling. TCRdb used MiXCR to reprocess the reads, holding one entry per CDR3 protein. The profile shows about 160,000 distinct CDR3 sequences, 40% to 50% of them singletons. The chain combines TRBV19 with TRBJ2-1; no clear D gene. This receptor was taken from a human donor with aplastic anemia. Sequences were obtained from sorted CD4+, CD8+, or CD8+CD57+ T cells (not recorded which) from PBMCs. For the CDR3, the DNA is TGTGCCAGTAGGTCAGGCTACAATGAGCAGTTCTTC. Its translation: CASRSGYNEQFF. Combining the CDR3 with reference TRBV19 and TRBJ2-1 gives the whole variable domain DGGITQSPKYLFRKEGQNVTLSCEQNLNHDAMYWYRQDPGQGLRLIYYSQIVNDFQKGDIAEGYSVSREKKESFPLTVTSAQKNPTAFYLCASRSGYNEQFFGPGTRLTVL.